Below are 2 T cell receptor beta chains sequenced from a single sample in a study of Ad26.COV2.S vaccination and SARS-CoV-2 variants. Regarding treatment: roughly 19 received Ad26.COV2.S at low or high dose, single or two shots; 5 received placebo; per-sample allocation not given. Repertoires come from day 63 after the first vaccine or placebo injection. Generated by immunoSEQ multiplex PCR, the TCRdb table keeps only in-frame clones and is missing some. The sample has some 300,000 clones; roughly 80% are singletons. The material was peripheral blood, obtained in a trial of Ad26.COV2.S vaccine versus placebo. The receptors shown here come from a person aged 18-60 years who received the Ad26.COV2.S COVID-19 vaccine or a placebo.

This chain links TRBV11-3 with TRBJ2-3; 7 positions match TRBD1. V trimming: 4 bases; J trimming: 1 base; junction bases outside the gene matches: 11. Per germline, CDR1 SGHNT and CDR2 YENEEA. This CDR3 is 17 amino acids long. CDR3 bases: TGTGCCAGCAGCTCCTCGGGACATCAGGGGGGCACAGATACGCAGTATTTT. Its translation: CASSSSGHQGGTDTQYF.

This rearrangement joins TRBV3-1 (or the pseudogene TRBV3-2) to TRBJ1-4; D gene unclear. Germline loops: CDR1 LGHDT, CDR2 YNNKEL (reference sequence). The CDR3 is 12 amino acids. V was shortened by 0 bases and J by 8 bases, with 4 bases between the two germline ends. CDR3 bases: TGTGCCAGCAGCCAAGATGAGGAAAAACTGTTTTTT. The encoded protein is CASSQDEEKLFF.